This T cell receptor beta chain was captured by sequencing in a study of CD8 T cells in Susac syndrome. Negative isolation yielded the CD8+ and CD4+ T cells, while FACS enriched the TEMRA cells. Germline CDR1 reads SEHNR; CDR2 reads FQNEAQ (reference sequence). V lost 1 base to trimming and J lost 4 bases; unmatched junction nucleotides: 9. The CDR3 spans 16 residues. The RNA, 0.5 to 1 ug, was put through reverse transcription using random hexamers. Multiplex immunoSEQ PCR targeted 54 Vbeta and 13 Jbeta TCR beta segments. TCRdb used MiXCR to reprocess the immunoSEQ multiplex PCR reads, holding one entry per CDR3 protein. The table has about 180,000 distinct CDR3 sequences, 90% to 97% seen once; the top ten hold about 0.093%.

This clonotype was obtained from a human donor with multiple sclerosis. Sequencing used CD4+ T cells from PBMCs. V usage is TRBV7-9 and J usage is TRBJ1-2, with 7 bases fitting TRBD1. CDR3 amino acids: CASSLDLTGTGYGYTF. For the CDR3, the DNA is TGTGCCAGCAGCTTAGACCTGACAGGGACGGGCTATGGCTACACCTTC.